The T cell receptor beta chain described here comes from a study of T cells after yellow fever vaccination. In TCRdb, the 5' RACE reads were re-called with MiXCR into one record per CDR3 protein. The sample carries 35,000 to 55,000 distinct CDR3 sequences, just under 6.5% recorded once. Per germline, CDR1 KGHSH and CDR2 LQKENI. With 5 bases removed from V and 1 base from J, the gap between germline ends came to 14 bases. CDR3 length: 15 amino acids. This specimen was PBMCs, either bulk or a sorted T-cell subset (CD4+, CD8+, memory, or dextramer-sorted; not recorded which), taken 45 days after the yellow fever booster vaccination. The clonotype was recovered from a young man who received the YFV17D yellow fever vaccine. This chain connects TRBV18 to TRBJ1-1, with D tentatively TRBD1 (6 bases). In DNA form, the CDR3 reads TGTGCCAGCTCATTCCTCCGGGACAAGAACACTGAAGCTTTCTTT. Protein product: CASSFLRDKNTEAFF.